The 5 T cell receptor beta chains presented below share a single source sample, sequenced in a study of T cell clonotyping in hematopoietic cell transplantation. Noted time point: recipient sample about 28 days before transplant, after cytoreduction. Data came from immunoSEQ multiplex PCR; TCRdb stores just in-frame clones and leaves some out. The table has some 11,000 clones, more than 85% seen once. Source: peripheral blood mononuclear cells, taken before stem cell transplant. Every receptor here comes from a woman between 40 and 55 years old with acute myeloid leukemia. Some clones in this sample may be carry-over from other donors' samples.

The table lists this clone with a count of one. This chain joins TRBV11-1 and TRBJ2-1; TRBD2 matches at 8 bases. J gave up 8 bases and V 3 bases, and 9 bases lay outside the gene matches. The CDR3 spans 15 residues. The germline CDR1 and CDR2 sequences are SGHAT and FQDESV (reference sequence). The CDR3 coding sequence is TGTGCCAGCAGCTTTAACGGGAGGGCCAAGGATGAGCAGTTCTTC. This translates into CASSFNGRAKDEQFF.

This chain connects TRBV5-1 to TRBJ2-7; TRBD2 agrees at 9 bases. Trimming removed 2 bases from V and 4 bases from J; junction bases left unmatched: 10. Germline V CDR1 and CDR2: SGHRS, YFSETQ. The CDR3 totals 16 residues. Here the CDR3 reads CASSLTRLAGLYEQYF. In DNA form, the CDR3 reads TGCGCCAGCAGCTTAACCCGGCTAGCGGGACTATACGAGCAGTACTTC.

CDR3 nucleotide sequence: TGTGCCAGCACCCAAGGACTAGCGGCTTACAATGAGCAGTTCTTC. Its protein product is CASTQGLAAYNEQFF. This chain links TRBV7-9 with TRBJ2-1, with 10 bases identical to TRBD2. Germline V CDR1 and CDR2: SEHNR, FQNEAQ (reference sequence). V dropped 7 bases and J dropped 4; count of bases not matched to a gene: 7. The CDR3 consists of 15 residues.

The chain employs TRBV5-6 and TRBJ2-7; 12 nucleotides align to TRBD2. V lost 3 bases to trimming and J lost 1 base; unmatched junction nucleotides: 8. The V gene's germline CDR1 is SGHDT and CDR2 YYEEEE. The CDR3 sequence is 17 residues long. CDR3 protein: CASSWERLAGESYEQYF. The CDR3 bases are TGTGCCAGCAGCTGGGAAAGACTAGCGGGAGAATCCTACGAGCAGTACTTC.

The chain combines TRBV19 with TRBJ1-5, with D perhaps matching TRBD1 (5 bases). Per germline, CDR1 LNHDA and CDR2 SQIVND (reference sequence). The CDR3 covers 15 residues. V was cut by 3 bases and J by 5 bases, with 14 bases left in between. In DNA form, the CDR3 reads TGTGCCAGTAGTATGGGGTTACGGGGGGATCAGCCCCAGCATTTT. Encoded protein: CASSMGLRGDQPQHF.